A single sample is the source of the 6 T cell receptor beta chains below, sequenced in a study of T cells after yellow fever vaccination. TCRdb analysed the 5' RACE reads with MiXCR anew, one entry per CDR3 protein. The data show more than 35,000 distinct CDR3 sequences, about 6.8% seen once. The sequenced sample was CD8+ T cells not binding an NS4B(214-222) dextramer, sorted from PBMCs, obtained 45 days after the yellow fever booster vaccination. Receptors originate from a man aged 25-45 years who received the YFV17D yellow fever vaccine.

The table lists this clonotype with many counts. The rearrangement uses TRBV10-3 and TRBJ1-1; D is possibly TRBD1 (6 bases). The CDR3 contains 15 residues. Germline CDR1 and CDR2: ENHRY and SYGVKD. Trimming shortened V by 3 bases and J by 1 base, and 12 bases separated the two germline ends. The CDR3: CAISEPYRANTEAFF. The CDR3 coding sequence is TGTGCCATCAGTGAACCATACAGGGCGAACACTGAAGCTTTCTTT.

This clonotype was counted at least ten times. V is TRBV3-1 and J is TRBJ2-3; D possibly matches TRBD1 or TRBD2 (5 bases each). The germline V gene has CDR1 LGHDT and CDR2 YNNKEL (reference sequence). The CDR3 consists of 14 residues. V was trimmed by 0 bases and J by 12 bases, leaving 16 bases between them. The DNA of the CDR3 is TGTGCCAGCAGCCAAGAGGGGGAAGGGACCCCCCAGTATTTT. This gives the protein CASSQEGEGTPQYF.

This clonotype was counted many times. This chain connects TRBV5-1 to TRBJ2-3; 13 nucleotides align to TRBD2. This CDR3 region has 17 residues. Unmatched junction bases numbered 10, after V lost 6 bases and J lost 3 bases. Germline CDR1 reads SGHRS; CDR2 reads YFSETQ. The CDR3, as DNA: TGCGCCAGCACCTGGACTAGCGGGAGTCATTGGACAGATACGCAGTATTTT. This gives the protein CASTWTSGSHWTDTQYF.

At least ten counts were recorded for this clonotype. This chain connects TRBV27 to TRBJ2-7, with D maybe TRBD1 (5 bases). The V end was cut by 3 bases, the J end by 4 bases, with 16 bases between. CDR1 and CDR2 from the germline V gene are MNHEY and SMNVEV (reference sequence). The CDR3 length is 15 residues. Here the CDR3 DNA reads TGTGCCAGCAGTTTGCGACAGTCGCCTGGTTACGAGCAGTACTTC. Residues: CASSLRQSPGYEQYF.

Many counts were recorded for this clonotype. The J gene is TRBJ2-1, the V gene TRBV12-5; 9 bases map to TRBD2. CDR1 is LGHNT and CDR2 is FRNRAP in the germline V gene. The length of the CDR3 is 16 residues. V was pared by 3 bases and J by 0 bases, with 3 bases of the junction left unmatched. The CDR3 coding sequence is TGTGCTAGTGGTTTCTCTAGCGGGACCTCCTACAATGAGCAGTTCTTC. Translated, it gives CASGFSSGTSYNEQFF.

This clonotype has ten or more counts. The V call is TRBV12-3 or TRBV12-4, the J call TRBJ1-2; D call uncertain. This CDR3 is 12 amino acids long. Trimming left V 6 bases short and J 4 bases short, with 9 bases between. For the CDR3, the DNA is TGTGCCAGCAGCCTCCTAGTCTATGGCTACACCTTC. Its protein is CASSLLVYGYTF.